The 30 T cell receptor beta chains below come from one sample, sequenced in a study of blood T cell repertoires in COVID-19. Clones were read by immunoSEQ multiplex PCR, and TCRdb kept only the in-frame ones, dropping some. Of 100,000 or so clones listed, approximately 86% are singletons. The specimen sequenced was PBMCs or T cells enriched from blood (not recorded which). These receptors were obtained from a woman aged 45-60 years who had recovered from COVID-19.

V usage is TRBV10-3 and J usage is TRBJ1-3; D possibly corresponds to TRBD1 (5 bases). Germline V gives CDR1 ENHRY, CDR2 SYGVKD. This CDR3 spans 15 amino acids. The V end lost 3 bases, the J end lost 3 bases, and 12 bases lay between the germline ends. The CDR3 sequence: CAISEAGWYGNTIYF. DNA of the CDR3: TGTGCCATCAGTGAAGCAGGGTGGTATGGAAACACCATATATTTT.

The chain uses TRBV3-1 (or the pseudogene TRBV3-2) and TRBJ2-1; maybe TRBD1 (5 bases). Germline V gene data show CDR1 as LGHDT and CDR2 as YNNKEL (reference sequence). This CDR3 has 12 amino acids. V shed 2 bases and J shed 7 bases, with 6 bases lying between them. The CDR3 is CASSQQGNEQFF. The DNA for the CDR3 is TGTGCCAGCAGCCAACAGGGTAATGAGCAGTTCTTC.

The rearrangement joins TRBV7-9 to TRBJ2-7; D remains unclear. The CDR3 runs to 14 residues. Trimming stripped 4 bases from V and 2 bases from J, with 12 bases between. From germline, CDR1 is SEHNR and CDR2 FQNEAQ (reference sequence). This CDR3 reads CASSSPGVAYEQYF. The CDR3 DNA is TGTGCCAGCAGCTCCCCCGGAGTCGCCTACGAGCAGTACTTC.

The rearrangement uses TRBV5-1 and TRBJ2-6; maybe TRBD1 (6 bases). V was shortened by 4 bases and J by 0 bases, with 11 bases between the two germline ends. The CDR3 is 16 residues long. The germline CDR1 and CDR2 sequences are SGHRS and YFSETQ. As DNA, the CDR3 is TGCGCCAGCAGCCCTACAGGGAACTCTGGGGCCAACGTCCTGACTTTC. Translating it yields CASSPTGNSGANVLTF.

This chain uses TRBV2 with TRBJ2-3; TRBD1 is a possible D gene (7 bases). The V end was cut by 7 bases, the J end by 1 base, with 21 bases between. The CDR3 is 17 amino acids. The germline CDR1 and CDR2 sequences are SNHLY and FYNNEI. CDR3 in amino acids: CASIGQEGGGRTDTQYF. The CDR3 DNA reads TGTGCCAGCATCGGACAGGAGGGAGGTGGGCGCACAGATACGCAGTATTTT.

This chain uses TRBV27 with TRBJ1-1, with D tentatively TRBD1 (5 bases). This CDR3 spans 18 amino acids. The germline V gene encodes CDR1 MNHEY and CDR2 SMNVEV (reference sequence). V lost 6 bases and J 0 bases, leaving 23 bases between the germline ends. The CDR3 coding sequence is TGTGCCAGCAGCAAACTACCCTTCACAGGACCCATGAACACTGAAGCTTTCTTT. Amino acid sequence: CASSKLPFTGPMNTEAFF.

The V and J genes are TRBV3-1 (or the pseudogene TRBV3-2) and TRBJ2-7, with a weak D call TRBD2 (6 bases). There are 15 residues in the CDR3. Deletions cut 4 bases from V and 4 bases from J, with 17 bases between. Germline V gives CDR1 LGHDT, CDR2 YNNKEL (reference sequence). The CDR3 nucleotides are TGTGCCAGCAGCCCTCCGGCGCGGGGACCTTACGAGCAGTACTTC. Its translation is CASSPPARGPYEQYF.

The table lists this clone with a count of one. V usage is TRBV11-2 and J usage is TRBJ2-6, with no clear D. The germline V and J ends were trimmed by 2 bases and 0 bases, with 11 bases remaining between them. This CDR3 has 17 amino acids. Germline V gives CDR1 SGHAT, CDR2 FQNNGV. The CDR3 here is CASSLTGSSSGANVLTF. The CDR3 region has the DNA TGTGCCAGCAGCTTAACCGGTAGCAGCTCTGGGGCCAACGTCCTGACTTTC.

The gene calls are TRBV6-1 and TRBJ1-3, with a possible D match to TRBD1 (6 bases). V gave up 3 bases and J gave up 9 bases, with 21 bases separating them. The CDR3 has 16 amino acids. The germline CDR1 and CDR2 sequences are MNHNS and SASEGT. The CDR3 is CASSDGGGALAVTIYF. CDR3 bases: TGTGCCAGCAGTGACGGAGGGGGGGCTCTGGCCGTCACCATATATTTT.

The chain uses TRBV27 and TRBJ2-3, with 9 bases lining up with TRBD2. The CDR3 is 16 residues long. Germline trimming cut 0 bases from V and 5 bases from J; bases unmatched to any gene: 6. Germline V gene data show CDR1 as MNHEY and CDR2 as SMNVEV (reference sequence). The CDR3 sequence: CASSLSEREVVDTQYF. The CDR3 DNA sequence: TGTGCCAGCAGTTTATCGGAGCGGGAGGTAGTAGATACGCAGTATTTT.

V usage is TRBV10-3 and J usage is TRBJ2-7; weak D call: TRBD1 (5 bases). V lost 10 bases, J lost 0 bases, and 13 bases lay in between. Germline CDR1 ENHRY, CDR2 SYGVKD. The CDR3 is made up of 13 amino acids. CDR3 in DNA: TGTGCCACCTACCCAGGGCCCTCCTACGAGCAGTACTTC. It translates to CATYPGPSYEQYF.

The J gene is TRBJ2-2, the V gene TRBV28; 8 bases match TRBD1. CDR1 is MDHEN and CDR2 is SYDVKM in the germline V gene. Unmatched junction bases numbered 4, after V lost 6 bases and J lost 1 base. The CDR3 is made up of 15 amino acids. The CDR3 is CASRSGTGNTGELFF. In DNA form, the CDR3 reads TGTGCCAGCAGATCCGGGACAGGGAACACCGGGGAGCTGTTTTTT.

This rearrangement joins TRBV28 to TRBJ2-7, with TRBD1 matching over 8 bases. J gave up 4 bases and V 8 bases, and 7 bases lay outside the gene matches. This CDR3 is 13 amino acids long. CDR1 is MDHEN, CDR2 SYDVKM, per germline. The CDR3 loop reads CASWTGQSYEQYF. For the CDR3, the DNA is TGTGCCAGCTGGACAGGGCAATCGTACGAGCAGTACTTC.

This rearrangement joins TRBV7-3 to TRBJ2-3; 7 bases line up with TRBD1. This CDR3 has 16 amino acids. The V and J ends lost 5 bases and 2 bases, in that order; junction bases with no gene match: 10. Germline V gene data show CDR1 as SGHTA and CDR2 as FQGTGA. In DNA form, the CDR3 reads TGTGCCAGCAGCCTCCCAGGGGGTTTTCTCACAGATACGCAGTATTTT. It yields the protein CASSLPGGFLTDTQYF.

V is TRBV28 and J is TRBJ2-7; tentative D call: TRBD1 (5 bases). The CDR3 is 15 residues long. The germline gives CDR1 MDHEN, CDR2 SYDVKM. Trimming took off 6 bases at V and 4 bases at J, with 19 bases between the two ends. CDR3 sequence: CASRPTEQGVYEQYF. CDR3 DNA sequence: TGTGCCAGCAGACCCACGGAGCAGGGTGTTTACGAGCAGTACTTC.

The chain uses TRBV7-6 and TRBJ2-1; 9 bases match TRBD1. Losses at the gene ends were 3 bases for V and 3 bases for J; bases not matched to a gene: 9. Germline-derived CDR1 and CDR2 are SGHVS and FNYEAQ. The CDR3 covers 17 residues. The CDR3 DNA sequence: TGTGCCAGCAGCTTGCGTAACAGGGGGCAAGGCTACAATGAGCAGTTCTTC. The encoded protein is CASSLRNRGQGYNEQFF.

V is TRBV5-5 and J is TRBJ2-7; D is possibly TRBD2 (6 bases). V lost 4 bases and J lost 0, with 11 bases in between. Germline CDR1 is SGHKS and CDR2 is YYEKEE (reference sequence). The CDR3 length is 14 residues. This CDR3 reads CASSTGLYSYEQYF. Written as DNA, the CDR3 is TGTGCCAGCAGCACGGGACTGTACTCCTACGAGCAGTACTTC. Drawing the rest from reference TRBV5-5 and TRBJ2-7, the complete variable domain is DAGVTQSPTHLIKTRGQQVTLRCSPISGHKSVSWYQQVLGQGPQFIFQYYEKEERGRGNFPDRFSARQFPNYSSELNVNALLLGDSALYLCASSTGLYSYEQYFGPGTRLTVT.

This clone was recorded once. This chain joins TRBV5-1 and TRBJ2-7, with TRBD1 matching over 10 bases. The germline V gene encodes CDR1 SGHRS and CDR2 YFSETQ. CDR3 length equals 15 residues. J lost 4 bases, V lost 7 bases, and 11 bases had no gene match. The DNA for the CDR3 is TGCGCCAGCGCCTCCGGGACAGGGGTGTCTTACGAGCAGTACTTC. Its protein is CASASGTGVSYEQYF.

This CDR3 is CASSPFTSGGPDTQYF. CDR3 bases: TGTGCCAGCTCACCATTCACTAGCGGGGGCCCTGATACGCAGTATTTT. V is TRBV18 and J is TRBJ2-3; TRBD2 aligns across 11 bases. V trimming: 2 bases; J trimming: 6 bases; junction bases outside the gene matches: 7. The CDR3 is 16 residues long. The germline CDR1 and CDR2 sequences are KGHSH and LQKENI.

V gene TRBV21-1 combines with J gene TRBJ2-1; the table's TRBD2 call for D was not verified on the DNA. TRBV21-1 corresponds to a pseudogene. The CDR3 runs to 17 residues. CDR3 coding DNA: TGTGCCAGCAGCACTGGGACTAGCAGCCCCTGGGACAATGAGCAGTTCTTC. Its protein product is CASSTGTSSPWDNEQFF.

The chain is built from TRBV6-2 or TRBV6-3 and TRBJ2-4; 7 nucleotides match TRBD2. The V and J ends lost 6 bases and 7 bases, in that order; junction bases with no gene match: 15. Germline V lookup: CDR1 MNHEY, CDR2 SVGEGT. This CDR3 has 16 amino acids. In DNA form, the CDR3 reads TGTGCCAGCAGCTTAATCGCTCCGGGAGGTCTGAACATTCAGTACTTC. Protein product: CASSLIAPGGLNIQYF.

This chain joins TRBV18 and TRBJ1-2, with 7 bases lining up with TRBD1. CDR1 and CDR2 (germline): KGHSH, LQKENI. The CDR3 covers 13 residues. With V trimmed by 6 bases and J by 3 bases, 4 bases remained unmatched. CDR3 in DNA: TGTGCCAGCTCCCCCGGGACAGACTATGGCTACACCTTC. This sequence encodes CASSPGTDYGYTF.

The chain employs TRBV7-8 and TRBJ1-5; D is perhaps TRBD1 (5 bases). The V end lost 5 bases, the J end lost 14 bases, and 16 bases lay between the germline ends. CDR3 length: 12 amino acids. CDR1 SGHVS and CDR2 FQNEAQ come from the germline V gene. The chain's CDR3 is CASSPRQSPEHF. In nucleotides, the CDR3 is TGTGCCAGCAGCCCCCGACAGTCCCCGGAGCATTTT.

The chain joins TRBV7-8 to TRBJ2-2, with no clear D. V lost 5 bases, J lost 0 bases, and 19 bases lay in between. The CDR3 runs 18 residues. Germline lookup yields CDR1 SGHVS and CDR2 FQNEAQ. CDR3 sequence reads: CASSLRGARESNTGELFF. CDR3 DNA sequence: TGTGCCAGCAGCCTTAGAGGAGCACGCGAATCGAACACCGGGGAGCTGTTTTTT.

This chain joins TRBV11-1 and TRBJ2-3, with 9 nucleotides matching TRBD2. Germline V CDR1 and CDR2: SGHAT, FQDESV (reference sequence). V gave up 2 bases and J gave up 10 bases; unmatched junction bases: 10. The CDR3 sequence is 15 residues long. CDR3 DNA: TGTGCCAGCAGCTTACCAGCGGGAGGTATAAAGGCGCAGTATTTT. It yields the protein CASSLPAGGIKAQYF.

The CDR3 reads CASSHGTRLSTDTQYF. In nucleotides, the CDR3 is TGCGCCAGCAGCCACGGGACTAGGCTTTCCACAGATACGCAGTATTTT. The chain is built from TRBV5-1 and TRBJ2-3; TRBD2 matches at 8 bases. This CDR3 is 16 amino acids long. The germline CDR1 and CDR2 sequences are SGHRS and YFSETQ. With V trimmed by 4 bases and J by 2 bases, 9 bases remained unmatched. The variable domain in full, completed from reference TRBV5-1 and TRBJ2-3, reads KAGVTQTPRYLIKTRGQQVTLSCSPISGHRSVSWYQQTPGQGLQFLFEYFSETQRNKGNFPGRFSGRQFSNSRSEMNVSTLELGDSALYLCASSHGTRLSTDTQYFGPGTRLTVL.

The gene calls are TRBV19 and TRBJ2-1; perhaps TRBD1 as D (8 bases). The CDR3 totals 13 residues. The V gene lost 4 bases and the J gene lost 9 bases, with 13 bases spanning the gap. Germline CDR1 reads LNHDA; CDR2 reads SQIVND (reference sequence). The CDR3 loop is CASSTTGGVEQFF. DNA for the CDR3: TGTGCCAGTAGTACTACAGGGGGGGTTGAGCAGTTCTTC.

The rearrangement joins TRBV28 to TRBJ1-2; tentative D call: TRBD1 (6 bases). This CDR3 contains 17 residues. Germline V gene data show CDR1 as MDHEN and CDR2 as SYDVKM. Trimming took off 8 bases at V and 4 bases at J, with 26 bases between the two ends. The CDR3: CASGDWTDFYGSYGYTF. In DNA form, the CDR3 reads TGTGCCAGCGGAGACTGGACAGATTTCTATGGGAGCTATGGCTACACCTTC.

The chain combines TRBV7-6 with TRBJ2-7; D is perhaps TRBD1 (6 bases). The CDR3 length is 15 residues. Germline CDR1 reads SGHVS; CDR2 reads FNYEAQ. The V gene lost 5 bases and the J gene lost 8 bases, with 22 bases spanning the gap. The CDR3 is CASSPPGTPVVKQYF. CDR3 nucleotide sequence: TGTGCCAGCAGCCCCCCCGGGACACCAGTCGTGAAGCAGTACTTC.

The chain recombines TRBV4-1 with TRBJ1-1; D call uncertain. Trimming took 4 bases from V and 5 from J, leaving 17 bases between them. Germline CDR1 reads MGHRA; CDR2 reads YSYEKL. The CDR3 runs to 15 residues. In DNA, the CDR3 is TGCGCCAGCAGCCTAAATGGAGTGGGTGGTACTGAAGCTTTCTTT. Protein: CASSLNGVGGTEAFF.